The 27 T cell receptor beta chains below come from one sample, sequenced in a study of T cell clonotyping in hematopoietic cell transplantation. Measured with immunoSEQ multiplex PCR; TCRdb has only the in-frame clones, and not every one. Among roughly 2,000 clones listed, around 79% were seen once. The material was peripheral blood mononuclear cells, obtained 30 days after allogeneic stem cell transplant. Receptors were obtained from a male patient aged 45 to 59 who had an allogeneic stem cell transplant from an unrelated donor, so the T cells may come from the graft donor. Some clones in this sample may be carry-over from other donors' samples.

The chain joins TRBV28 to TRBJ1-1; TRBD1 aligns across 7 bases. CDR1 MDHEN and CDR2 SYDVKM come from the germline V gene. V lost 5 bases to trimming and J lost 11 bases; unmatched junction nucleotides: 11. The CDR3 contains 13 residues. The CDR3 DNA sequence: TGTGCCAGCAGTCCCGGGAACAGGGGTGGCGCTTTCTTT. Translation: CASSPGNRGGAFF.

The rearrangement joins TRBV18 to TRBJ1-4; D is possibly TRBD1 (6 bases). The CDR3 is made up of 16 amino acids. Trimming shortened V by 3 bases and J by 0 bases, and 11 bases separated the two germline ends. Germline CDR1 KGHSH, CDR2 LQKENI. CDR3 loop: CASSPNRESTNEKLFF. The CDR3 bases are TGTGCCAGCTCACCGAACAGGGAATCAACTAATGAAAAACTGTTTTTT.

The chain joins TRBV4-1 to TRBJ1-5; unclear D gene. V lost 0 bases and J lost 4, with 10 bases in between. The CDR3 has 15 amino acids. The germline CDR1 and CDR2 sequences are MGHRA and YSYEKL. This CDR3 reads CASSQDGQPNQPQHF. The CDR3 DNA sequence: TGCGCCAGCAGCCAAGATGGGCAGCCAAATCAGCCCCAGCATTTT.

This rearrangement joins TRBV6-5 to TRBJ2-2, with 12 bases identical to TRBD2. Losses at the gene ends were 6 bases for V and 6 bases for J; bases not matched to a gene: 5. CDR3 length: 15 amino acids. From germline, CDR1 is MNHEY and CDR2 SVGAGI. The CDR3 DNA sequence: TGTGCCAGCAGCCCCCTAGCGGGGGGGCCCGGGGAGCTGTTTTTT. The encoded protein is CASSPLAGGPGELFF.

This clone has only one observation. The chain couples TRBV28 to TRBJ2-7; TRBD2 matches at 7 bases. The germline V gene has CDR1 MDHEN and CDR2 SYDVKM. The CDR3 spans 16 residues. V was clipped by 6 bases and J by 1 base; unmatched bases: 12. The CDR3 DNA reads as TGTGCCAGCAGGGGCCGGGGGAGCGGGGATTCCTACGAGCAGTACTTC. This translates into CASRGRGSGDSYEQYF.

This clone appeared a single time. The CDR3: CASSATRGGPETQYF. The DNA of the CDR3 is TGTGCCAGCAGCGCGACTCGAGGGGGTCCGGAGACCCAGTACTTC. The chain has TRBV7-9 and TRBJ2-5; perhaps TRBD1 as D (6 bases). The CDR3 spans 15 residues. In germline, CDR1 is SEHNR, CDR2 FQNEAQ (reference sequence). Trimming stripped 5 bases from V and 5 bases from J, with 18 bases between.

The chain combines TRBV28 with TRBJ1-4; weak D call: TRBD1 (6 bases). V lost 5 bases and J 4 bases, leaving 11 bases between the germline ends. Germline CDR1 and CDR2: MDHEN and SYDVKM. This CDR3 has 14 amino acids. CDR3: CASSGGQLNEKLFF. Here the CDR3 DNA reads TGTGCCAGCAGTGGGGGCCAGCTTAATGAAAAACTGTTTTTT.

This sequence joins TRBV7-9 and TRBJ1-2; D might be TRBD1 (5 bases). CDR3 length: 13 amino acids. V lost 1 base and J lost 6, with 9 bases in between. Germline assignment: CDR1 SEHNR and CDR2 FQNEAQ (reference sequence). CDR3 sequence reads: CASSLVTQDGYTF. As DNA, the CDR3 is TGTGCCAGCAGCTTAGTCACACAGGATGGCTACACCTTC.

This chain joins TRBV18 and TRBJ1-2; 9 nucleotides line up with TRBD1. The CDR3 is 16 amino acids. After removal of 3 bases from V and 3 bases from J, the junction contained 8 bases not matched to a gene. The germline V gene has CDR1 KGHSH and CDR2 LQKENI. As DNA, the CDR3 is TGTGCCAGCTCACCCGCAGGAGGACAGGGGTACTATGGCTACACCTTC. Its translation is CASSPAGGQGYYGYTF.

Here the CDR3 DNA reads TGTGCCAGCAGCTCGTCCAGGGTAAATTTAATCGAGCAGTACTTC. It yields the protein CASSSSRVNLIEQYF. The chain couples TRBV7-9 to TRBJ2-7, with D tentatively TRBD1 (5 bases). Germline CDR1 and CDR2: SEHNR and FQNEAQ (reference sequence). V lost 4 bases and J 6 bases, leaving 19 bases between the germline ends. The CDR3 contains 15 residues.

The chain uses TRBV11-1 and TRBJ2-2; 7 positions match TRBD2. The CDR3 contains 19 residues. Unmatched junction bases numbered 15, after V lost 1 base and J lost 4 bases. The V gene's germline CDR1 is SGHAT and CDR2 FQDESV (reference sequence). DNA of the CDR3: TGTGCCAGCAGCTTAGACCTGATTAGCGGGCTGGCGAGCACCGGGGAGCTGTTTTTT. Protein sequence: CASSLDLISGLASTGELFF.

V usage is TRBV4-2 and J usage is TRBJ2-2; maybe TRBD2 (5 bases). Germline V gives CDR1 LGHNA, CDR2 YNFKEQ. The CDR3 is 16 amino acids. The V and J ends lost 0 bases and 3 bases respectively, with 11 bases between them. CDR3 sequence: CASSQDLGSDTGELFF. The CDR3 coding sequence is TGTGCCAGCAGCCAAGATCTAGGTAGCGACACCGGGGAGCTGTTTTTT.

This sequence joins TRBV5-1 and TRBJ1-1; 8 bases match TRBD1. V dropped 5 bases and J dropped 4; count of bases not matched to a gene: 13. The CDR3 runs 16 residues. CDR1 and CDR2 (germline): SGHRS, YFSETQ. CDR3 sequence reads: CASSLRSRGLSTEAFF. The CDR3, as DNA: TGCGCCAGCAGTTTGCGGAGCAGGGGGCTTAGCACTGAAGCTTTCTTT. Supplemented by reference TRBV5-1 and TRBJ1-1, the full variable domain reads KAGVTQTPRYLIKTRGQQVTLSCSPISGHRSVSWYQQTPGQGLQFLFEYFSETQRNKGNFPGRFSGRQFSNSRSEMNVSTLELGDSALYLCASSLRSRGLSTEAFFGQGTRLTVV.

This chain links TRBV7-9 with TRBJ2-6; no reliable D call. Looked up from germline, CDR1 is SEHNR and CDR2 is FQNEAQ (reference sequence). V gave up 6 bases and J gave up 2 bases, with 5 bases separating them. This CDR3 has 13 residues. In DNA form, the CDR3 reads TGTGCCAGCAGAAATGCTGGGGCCAACGTCCTGACTTTC. This translates into CASRNAGANVLTF.

The J gene is TRBJ1-5, the V gene TRBV5-8; D perhaps matches TRBD1 (6 bases). This CDR3 spans 15 amino acids. Deletions cut 0 bases from V and 6 bases from J, with 13 bases between. Germline-derived CDR1 and CDR2 are SGHTS and YDEGEE. For the CDR3, the DNA is TGTGCCAGCAGCTTGGCTTGGGGAGGGGGTCAGCCCCAGCATTTT. It yields the protein CASSLAWGGGQPQHF. The whole variable domain, filled in from reference TRBV5-8 and TRBJ1-5, reads EAGVTQSPTHLIKTRGQQATLRCSPISGHTSVYWYQQALGLGLQFLLWYDEGEERNRGNFPPRFSGRQFPNYSSELNVNALELEDSALYLCASSLAWGGGQPQHFGDGTRLSIL.

V and J are TRBV5-6 and TRBJ2-2; tentatively, D is TRBD2 (6 bases). The length of the CDR3 is 14 residues. V was shortened by 6 bases and J by 5 bases, with 14 bases between the two germline ends. CDR1 SGHDT and CDR2 YYEEEE come from the germline V gene. CDR3 DNA sequence: TGTGCCAGCATTGCGGGATCTGGAACCGGGGAGCTGTTTTTT. Its translation is CASIAGSGTGELFF.

The V call is TRBV7-8, the J call TRBJ1-1; 8 nucleotides match TRBD1. This CDR3 region has 14 residues. J gave up 7 bases and V 5 bases, and 9 bases lay outside the gene matches. Germline CDR1 reads SGHVS; CDR2 reads FQNEAQ. The chain's CDR3 is CASSLTGGTYEAFF. The CDR3, as DNA: TGTGCCAGCAGCCTCACAGGGGGGACATATGAAGCTTTCTTT.

The gene calls are TRBV2 and TRBJ2-7; D is uncertain. The CDR3 sequence is 12 residues long. Looked up from germline, CDR1 is SNHLY and CDR2 is FYNNEI. Deletions cut 3 bases from V and 2 bases from J, with 5 bases between. CDR3 sequence (DNA): TGTGCCAGCAGTGATGCGACCTACGAGCAGTACTTC. It is translated as CASSDATYEQYF.

This clone is termed large. The chain couples TRBV27 to TRBJ2-1, with D unresolved. V was trimmed by 3 bases and J by 9 bases, leaving 9 bases between them. CDR3 length: 12 residues. Germline values: CDR1 MNHEY, CDR2 SMNVEV (reference sequence). CDR3 region: CASSFGVGEQFF. Here the CDR3 DNA reads TGTGCCAGCAGTTTCGGCGTTGGTGAGCAGTTCTTC.

The chain combines TRBV4-1 with TRBJ1-4; no clear D. The V end lost 0 bases, the J end lost 7 bases, and 6 bases lay between the germline ends. The CDR3 is 13 residues long. The germline CDR1 and CDR2 sequences are MGHRA and YSYEKL. This chain's CDR3 is CASSQEGREKLFF. In DNA form, the CDR3 reads TGCGCCAGCAGCCAAGAGGGCCGTGAAAAACTGTTTTTT.

The chain couples TRBV27 to TRBJ2-7; unclear D gene. Germline CDR1 MNHEY, CDR2 SMNVEV (reference sequence). CDR3 length: 13 amino acids. Between the trimmed V and J ends, which lost 5 bases and 3 bases, there was a span of 11 bases. The CDR3 sequence: CASSPLDGYEQYF. Written as DNA, the CDR3 is TGTGCCAGCAGTCCCTTGGACGGCTACGAGCAGTACTTC.

The rearrangement uses TRBV5-6 and TRBJ2-2, with D possibly TRBD2 on 5 matching bases. V gave up 2 bases and J gave up 0 bases, with 8 bases separating them. The CDR3 runs to 15 residues. In germline, CDR1 is SGHDT, CDR2 YYEEEE. CDR3 DNA sequence: TGTGCCAGCAGCTTTGCCGGGACGAACACCGGGGAGCTGTTTTTT. As protein: CASSFAGTNTGELFF.

The genes are TRBV2 and TRBJ1-2; 8 positions match TRBD1. V trimming: 8 bases; J trimming: 0 bases; junction bases outside the gene matches: 8. The CDR3 totals 15 residues. In germline, CDR1 is SNHLY, CDR2 FYNNEI. For the CDR3, the DNA is TGTGCCAGCCGATTGACAGGGGTTACTAACTATGGCTACACCTTC. Its protein is CASRLTGVTNYGYTF.

The chain is built from TRBV7-9 and TRBJ2-3; a possible D gene is TRBD2 (6 bases). CDR1 SEHNR and CDR2 FQNEAQ come from the germline V gene (reference sequence). The CDR3 has 16 residues. The V gene lost 5 bases and the J gene lost 4 bases, with 19 bases spanning the gap. The CDR3 nucleotides are TGTGCCAGCAGCCAAGGTTCGGAGGGCCCCGCAGATACGCAGTATTTT. It yields the protein CASSQGSEGPADTQYF.

V is TRBV7-6 and J is TRBJ1-2; perhaps TRBD1 as D (6 bases). Trimming left V 1 base short and J 8 bases short, with 17 bases between. This CDR3 is 15 amino acids long. The V gene's germline CDR1 is SGHVS and CDR2 FNYEAQ. Here the CDR3 reads CASSLDGGGLEGYTF. The CDR3 DNA follows: TGTGCCAGCAGCTTAGATGGAGGGGGGCTTGAAGGCTACACCTTC.

The V and J genes are TRBV7-6 and TRBJ2-1; perhaps TRBD2 as D (6 bases). Trimming shortened V by 0 bases and J by 8 bases, and 14 bases separated the two germline ends. There are 15 residues in the CDR3. Germline V gene lookup returns CDR1 SGHVS and CDR2 FNYEAQ. The CDR3 region is CASSLAGGIVHEQFF. DNA for the CDR3: TGTGCCAGCAGCTTAGCCGGAGGGATCGTTCATGAGCAGTTCTTC.

About this clone itself: Sequence at one end of the junction differs from germline and may be a read error. This rearrangement joins TRBV28 to TRBJ2-1; 9 nucleotides match TRBD1. This CDR3 has 16 amino acids. Germline V gene data show CDR1 as MDHEN and CDR2 as SYDVKM. CDR3 residues: CASSLTGGEDAAQQLF. The CDR3 DNA follows: TGTGCCAGCAGTTTGACAGGGGGTGAGGATGCCGCACAGCAGCTCTTC.